This T cell receptor beta chain was retrieved from a study of cytotoxic CD8 clonotypes in ibrutinib-treated CLL. Turning to the study itself: Patients attained 25 or so partial and 2 complete responses; at median around 68 months, around 15 remained remitted while around twelve progressed. With a range of 6 to 36, the median treatment time before response samples were taken was around 12 months. Overall study results and limits: At baseline, clonality was higher than in age-matched healthy donors and correlated with CD8+ counts. Sustained-remission patients were sampled at one set of times and progressing patients at different ones.

About this clone: Its target is unknown.

Some clones are missing from TCRdb's copy, which holds only in-frame ones; the method was immunoSEQ multiplex PCR. The sample has fewer than 80,000 clones; approximately 57% are singletons. CDR3 length: 11 amino acids. Trimming pared 5 bases from V and 11 bases from J, leaving 10 bases between. Germline V lookup: CDR1 MNHNS, CDR2 SASEGT. This chain links TRBV6-1 with TRBJ2-4, with D possibly called TRBD1 or TRBD2 (5 bases each). Sequenced here: PBMCs, sampled after 12 months of ibrutinib treatment. The receptor comes from a human donor with chronic lymphocytic leukemia. The DNA of the CDR3 is TGTGCCAGCAGTCCGGGGCCTCTTCAGTACTTC. Its protein product is CASSPGPLQYF.